A selection of T cell receptor beta chains follows, all from one sample in a study of T cell responses to AZD1222 COVID-19 vaccine. Measured with immunoSEQ multiplex PCR; TCRdb has only the in-frame clones, and not every one. The sample contains roughly 72,000 clones, 88% of which appear only once. Source: peripheral blood, taken 28 days after the second dose of the MenACWY control vaccine. The receptors derive from an adult who received the MenACWY meningococcal vaccine as a control. CDR3s include the opening cysteine and the closing phenylalanine or tryptophan. Fields, in order: J gene, V gene, clone size, D gene, CDR3 protein, CDR3 DNA. A D gene is named only where the DNA matches it firmly. Not all rows give a size; the values are once, few, many and, for expanded clones, a class.

TRBJ2-1,TRBV15,-,-,CATSREGQLYNEQFF,TGTGCCACCAGCAGAGAAGGACAGCTTTACAATGAGCAGTTCTTC
TRBJ1-5,TRBV6-5,-,-,CASSSRGYSNQPQHF,TGTGCCAGCAGTAGCAGGGGCTATAGCAATCAGCCCCAGCATTTT
TRBJ1-2,TRBV15,-,-,CATSRGRSNYDYTF,TGTGCCACCAGCAGAGGAAGGTCTAACTATGACTACACCTTC
TRBJ2-5,TRBV5-4,-,TRBD2,CASSLRSGTIQETQYF,TGTGCCAGCAGCTTGCGGTCGGGGACTATCCAAGAGACCCAGTACTTC
TRBJ1-2,TRBV10-3,-,TRBD1,CAITLDRGNYGYTF,TGTGCCATCACCCTAGACAGGGGGAACTATGGCTACACCTTC
TRBJ2-2,TRBV27,-,TRBD1,CASSLLNRGEKSGELFF,TGTGCCAGCAGCCTATTAAACAGGGGGGAAAAAAGCGGGGAGCTGTTTTTT
TRBJ1-2,TRBV2,-,TRBD1,CASRPGQGVGGYTF,TGTGCCAGCAGACCGGGACAGGGGGTCGGTGGCTACACCTTC
TRBJ2-3,TRBV29-1,-,TRBD2,CSVETKRGNTDTQYF,TGCAGCGTTGAAACCAAGCGGGGGAACACAGATACGCAGTATTTT
TRBJ2-2,TRBV7-2,once,-,CASSLVSAGELFF,TGTGCCAGCAGCTTAGTGAGCGCCGGGGAGCTGTTTTTT
TRBJ2-1,TRBV7-2,-,-,CASSLQVGDNEQFF,TGTGCCAGCAGCTTACAAGTGGGAGACAATGAGCAGTTCTTC
TRBJ2-5,TRBV20-1,-,-,CSAQVQETQYF,TGCAGTGCTCAGGTCCAAGAGACCCAGTACTTC
TRBJ1-2,TRBV27,-,-,CASSLGGQGPSYTF,TGTGCCAGCAGTTTAGGGGGGCAGGGGCCAAGCTACACCTTC
TRBJ2-7,TRBV14,-,TRBD1,CASSGTGGSREQYF,TGTGCCAGCAGCGGGACAGGGGGATCTCGCGAGCAGTACTTC
TRBJ2-4,TRBV2,-,TRBD1,CASSSDRADIQYF,TGTGCCAGCAGTAGTGACAGGGCGGACATTCAGTACTTC
TRBJ2-1,TRBV20-1,-,TRBD2,CSASRSGGPLSYNEQFF,TGCAGTGCTAGTAGAAGCGGGGGGCCACTCTCCTACAATGAGCAGTTCTTC
TRBJ2-5,TRBV15,-,-,CATSGGSSQETQYF,TGTGCCACCAGCGGGGGGAGCAGCCAAGAGACCCAGTACTTC
TRBJ1-1,TRBV5-8,-,-,CASKRLNTEAFF,TGTGCCAGCAAGCGGTTGAACACTGAAGCTTTCTTT
TRBJ1-2,TRBV9,many,TRBD1,CASSTKGQGDYGYTF,TGTGCCAGCAGCACAAAGGGACAGGGGGACTATGGCTACACCTTC
TRBJ1-6,TRBV15,-,TRBD1,CATSRDSGQGNSPLHF,TGTGCCACCAGCAGAGATAGCGGACAGGGGAATTCACCCCTCCACTTT
TRBJ2-3,TRBV3-1/TRBV3-2,-,-,CASSQATASTDTQYF,TGTGCCAGCAGCCAAGCAACAGCCTCCACAGATACGCAGTATTTT
TRBJ2-5,TRBV11-3,-,TRBD2,CASSPGTSGEPYQETQYF,TGTGCCAGCAGCCCCGGGACTAGCGGGGAACCATACCAAGAGACCCAGTACTTC
TRBJ1-1,TRBV7-3,few,TRBD1,CASSLLGGGSEAFF,TGTGCCAGCAGCTTACTGGGAGGGGGCTCTGAAGCTTTCTTT
TRBJ1-1,TRBV29-1,-,TRBD1,CSVSPGTGAEAFF,TGCAGCGTGAGCCCAGGGACAGGGGCTGAAGCTTTCTTT
TRBJ2-1,TRBV7-8,-,-,CASSFGGPYNEQFF,TGTGCCAGCAGCTTCGGGGGGCCTTACAATGAGCAGTTCTTC
TRBJ2-2,TRBV24-1,once,-,CATSEHGGGGGELFF,TGTGCCACCAGTGAGCACGGGGGAGGTGGCGGGGAGCTGTTTTTT
TRBJ1-2,TRBV11-1,-,-,CASSQNYGYTF,TGTGCCAGCAGCCAAAACTATGGCTACACCTTC
TRBJ1-1,TRBV7-9,-,-,CASSLAGQNTEAFF,TGTGCCAGCAGCTTAGCCGGACAGAACACTGAAGCTTTCTTT
TRBJ2-3,TRBV6-2/TRBV6-3,-,-,CASSYSGGGTDTQYF,TGTGCCAGCAGTTACTCCGGGGGAGGAACAGATACGCAGTATTTT
TRBJ2-1,TRBV7-9,-,-,CASNRGGFSYNEQFF,TGTGCCAGCAACAGGGGGGGTTTCTCCTACAATGAGCAGTTCTTC
TRBJ1-3,TRBV25-1,-,TRBD1,CASSRIGGESSGNTIYF,TGTGCCAGCAGTCGGATAGGGGGCGAATCGTCCGGAAACACCATATATTTT
TRBJ1-1,TRBV19,-,-,CASSIDLHGLNTEAFF,TGTGCCAGTAGTATAGACCTACACGGGCTGAACACTGAAGCTTTCTTT